Presented here are 8 T cell receptor beta chains from one specimen sequenced in a study of cytomegalovirus exposure and HLA in healthy donors. The primer mix had 60 Vbeta and 13 Jbeta primers. Sequenced by immunoSEQ multiplex PCR; TCRdb stores in-frame clones only, minus some. The sample totals 140,000 to 150,000 clones; its top ten clones hold 0.8% to 1%. Material for sequencing was PBMCs. These receptors came from a male donor in good health and CMV-seronegative.

This chain uses TRBV11-3 with TRBJ2-7; TRBD1 matches 8 bases. V was pared by 0 bases and J by 3 bases, with 7 bases of the junction left unmatched. The CDR3 is 16 amino acids. From germline, CDR1 is SGHNT and CDR2 YENEEA. This CDR3 reads CASSLDVVRGLYEQYF. The CDR3, as DNA: TGTGCCAGCAGCTTAGATGTTGTCAGGGGGCTCTACGAGCAGTACTTC.

The chain has TRBV5-1 and TRBJ2-7; 12 positions match TRBD1. Trimming cost V 2 bases and J 4 bases; bases outside gene matches: 13. This CDR3 has 18 amino acids. Germline CDR1 is SGHRS and CDR2 is YFSETQ. CDR3 sequence (DNA): TGCGCCAGCAGCTTCCGCCCTCCGGGACAGGGGGCAGGGTACGAGCAGTACTTC. Protein sequence: CASSFRPPGQGAGYEQYF. Drawing the rest from reference TRBV5-1 and TRBJ2-7, the complete variable domain is KAGVTQTPRYLIKTRGQQVTLSCSPISGHRSVSWYQQTPGQGLQFLFEYFSETQRNKGNFPGRFSGRQFSNSRSEMNVSTLELGDSALYLCASSFRPPGQGAGYEQYFGPGTRLTVT.

The chain employs TRBV5-8 and TRBJ1-2; D is possibly TRBD1 (5 bases). This CDR3 has 13 amino acids. The V end lost 2 bases, the J end lost 6 bases, and 11 bases lay between the germline ends. The germline V gene encodes CDR1 SGHTS and CDR2 YDEGEE. In nucleotides, the CDR3 is TGTGCCAGCAGCTTTCGGGGGATCAATGGCTACACCTTC. Its translation: CASSFRGINGYTF.

This rearrangement joins TRBV5-1 to TRBJ1-1; no firm D call. Germline V gives CDR1 SGHRS, CDR2 YFSETQ. The CDR3 covers 16 residues. V was shortened by 6 bases and J by 4 bases, with 22 bases between the two germline ends. The CDR3 coding sequence is TGCGCCAGCACGGTCTCGGAGAGGAGGGTCGGCACTGAAGCTTTCTTT. It is translated as CASTVSERRVGTEAFF. Combining the CDR3 with reference TRBV5-1 and TRBJ1-1 gives the whole variable domain KAGVTQTPRYLIKTRGQQVTLSCSPISGHRSVSWYQQTPGQGLQFLFEYFSETQRNKGNFPGRFSGRQFSNSRSEMNVSTLELGDSALYLCASTVSERRVGTEAFFGQGTRLTVV.

The chain joins TRBV30 to TRBJ2-5, with D perhaps TRBD1 (5 bases). CDR1 and CDR2 from the germline V gene are GTSNPN and SVGIG (reference sequence). The ends were cut back, 1 base at V and 5 bases at J, with 14 bases in the middle. CDR3 length: 14 amino acids. The CDR3 loop reads CAWSGAGFTETQYF. The CDR3 region has the DNA TGTGCCTGGAGTGGGGCAGGGTTCACCGAGACCCAGTACTTC.

This rearrangement joins TRBV4-3 to TRBJ2-3; 15 positions agree with TRBD2. The CDR3 covers 16 residues. Losses at the gene ends were 1 base for V and 5 bases for J; bases not matched to a gene: 1. Germline-derived CDR1 and CDR2 are LGHNA and YSLEER. The CDR3 coding sequence is TGCGCCAGCAGCCAAGGGACTAGCGGGGGGGGAGATACGCAGTATTTT. The encoded protein is CASSQGTSGGGDTQYF.

The chain combines TRBV6-5 with TRBJ1-3; TRBD1 matches at 9 bases. Trimming took 3 bases from V and 4 from J; bases not matched to a gene: 4. This CDR3 contains 15 residues. Germline loops: CDR1 MNHEY, CDR2 SVGAGI. As DNA, the CDR3 is TGTGCCAGCAGTTATGGGACAGGGTTCGGAAACACCATATATTTT. Translation: CASSYGTGFGNTIYF.

The CDR3 DNA sequence: TGTGCCAGCACCCCGGCAGGGGTCGTCGAAAATCAGCCCCAGCATTTT. Its translation is CASTPAGVVENQPQHF. The chain employs TRBV28 and TRBJ1-5, with D maybe TRBD1 (6 bases). This CDR3 has 16 amino acids. V was trimmed by 7 bases and J by 4 bases, leaving 20 bases between them. From germline, CDR1 is MDHEN and CDR2 SYDVKM.